These 10 T cell receptor beta chains were sequenced from one sample in a study of T cell responses to AZD1222 COVID-19 vaccine. Sequenced by immunoSEQ multiplex PCR; TCRdb stores in-frame clones only, minus some. The repertoire holds under 200,000 clones, with about nine tenths as singletons. The sample in question was peripheral blood, obtained on day 0 of AZD1222 vaccination. These receptors originate from an adult in good health.

This clone has only one observation. This sequence joins TRBV21-1 and TRBJ2-1; the D call in the table, TRBD1, was not verified against the DNA. TRBV21-1 is annotated as a pseudogene. This CDR3 contains 13 residues. Written as DNA, the CDR3 is TGTGCCAGCTTCTGGCACCGCTCTCGTGAGCAGTTCTTC. Encoded protein: CASFWHRSREQFF.

The V call is TRBV12-3 or TRBV12-4, the J call TRBJ1-4; D remains ambiguous. The CDR3 has 13 amino acids. The V end was cut by 5 bases, the J end by 7 bases, with 11 bases between. CDR3 sequence (DNA): TGTGCCAGCAGTGAGACTCGGGGTGAAAAACTGTTTTTT. It codes for CASSETRGEKLFF.

V gene TRBV9 combines with J gene TRBJ2-7; 13 bases align to TRBD2. Germline CDR1 is SGDLS and CDR2 is YYNGEE. J gave up 7 bases and V 3 bases, and 7 bases lay outside the gene matches. The CDR3 is made up of 15 amino acids. This CDR3 reads CASSAGLAGAQEQYF. In DNA form, the CDR3 reads TGTGCCAGCAGCGCCGGACTAGCGGGAGCCCAGGAGCAGTACTTC. Drawing the rest from reference TRBV9 and TRBJ2-7, the complete variable domain is DSGVTQTPKHLITATGQRVTLRCSPRSGDLSVYWYQQSLDQGLQFLIQYYNGEERAKGNILERFSAQQFPDLHSELNLSSLELGDSALYFCASSAGLAGAQEQYFGPGTRLTVT.

This clone has only a few counts. The chain couples TRBV27 to TRBJ1-5; D gene ambiguous. The ends were cut back, 10 bases at V and 2 bases at J, with 12 bases in the middle. Germline CDR1 and CDR2: MNHEY and SMNVEV (reference sequence). The CDR3 totals 13 residues. For the CDR3, the DNA is TGTGCCACTTCCGGCCTGGGCAATCAGCCCCAGCATTTT. It is translated as CATSGLGNQPQHF.

This clone was seen once. V is TRBV28 and J is TRBJ1-3; tentative D call: TRBD1 (6 bases). CDR3 length equals 16 residues. The V gene's germline CDR1 is MDHEN and CDR2 SYDVKM. V was trimmed by 5 bases and J by 0 bases, leaving 14 bases between them. The CDR3 protein is CASSRFHRASGNTIYF. CDR3 coding DNA: TGTGCCAGCAGTAGATTCCACAGGGCCTCTGGAAACACCATATATTTT.

This rearrangement joins TRBV27 to TRBJ2-1; a weak D match, TRBD1 (5 bases). V dropped 2 bases and J dropped 6 bases, with 17 bases sitting between them. The CDR3 sequence is 16 residues long. Germline CDR1 and CDR2: MNHEY and SMNVEV (reference sequence). The CDR3 here is CASSLDSSTLGNEQFF. The CDR3 DNA reads TGTGCCAGCAGTTTAGACAGTAGCACTCTTGGCAATGAGCAGTTCTTC.

As to this clone: Other DNA sequences in this specimen translate into the identical CDR3. The V call is TRBV24-1, the J call TRBJ1-5; D unclear. Trimming left V 3 bases short and J 2 bases short, with 7 bases between. Germline CDR1 and CDR2: KGHDR and SFDVKD. This CDR3 has 14 amino acids. The CDR3 protein is CATSDPGGNQPQHF. As DNA, the CDR3 is TGTGCCACCAGTGATCCTGGGGGCAATCAGCCCCAGCATTTT.

The genes are TRBV5-1 and TRBJ2-3, with TRBD2 matching 7 bases. CDR1 is SGHRS, CDR2 YFSETQ, per germline. The CDR3 runs 14 residues. The V segment lost 0 bases and the J segment 10 bases; nucleotides outside the gene matches: 8. The DNA for the CDR3 is TGCGCCAGCAGCTTGGAGGGACTACCTACGGCGCAGTATTTT. Translation gives CASSLEGLPTAQYF.

This rearrangement joins TRBV5-4 to TRBJ2-1; D is unclear. This CDR3 has 12 amino acids. Trimming took 4 bases from V and 5 from J, leaving 7 bases between them. Germline V gene data show CDR1 as SGHNT and CDR2 as YYREEE (reference sequence). Here the CDR3 reads CASSPQNNEQFF. DNA of the CDR3: TGTGCCAGCAGCCCTCAAAACAATGAGCAGTTCTTC.

This rearrangement joins TRBV29-1 to TRBJ1-2; 7 bases are a match to TRBD1. Germline assignment: CDR1 SQVTM and CDR2 ANQGSEA. The CDR3 consists of 13 residues. The ends lost 4 bases at V and 5 bases at J; junction bases unmatched: 7. DNA of the CDR3: TGCAGCGTTGGTGAGACAGGGCAGTATGGCTACACCTTC. Translation: CSVGETGQYGYTF.